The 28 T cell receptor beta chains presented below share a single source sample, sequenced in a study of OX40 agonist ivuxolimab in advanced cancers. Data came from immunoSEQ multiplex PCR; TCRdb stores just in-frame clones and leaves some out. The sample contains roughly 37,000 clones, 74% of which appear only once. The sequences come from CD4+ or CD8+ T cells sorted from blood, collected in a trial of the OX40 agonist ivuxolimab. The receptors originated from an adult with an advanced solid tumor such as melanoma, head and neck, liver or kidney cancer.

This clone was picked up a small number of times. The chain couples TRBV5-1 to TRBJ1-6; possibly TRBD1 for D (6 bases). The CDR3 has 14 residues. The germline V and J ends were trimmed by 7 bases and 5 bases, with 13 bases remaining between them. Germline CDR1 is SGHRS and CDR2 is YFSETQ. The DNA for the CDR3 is TGCGCCAGCCGAAAACAGGGAGATAATTCACCCCTCCACTTT. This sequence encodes CASRKQGDNSPLHF. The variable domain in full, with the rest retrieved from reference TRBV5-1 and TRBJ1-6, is KAGVTQTPRYLIKTRGQQVTLSCSPISGHRSVSWYQQTPGQGLQFLFEYFSETQRNKGNFPGRFSGRQFSNSRSEMNVSTLELGDSALYLCASRKQGDNSPLHFGNGTRLTVT.

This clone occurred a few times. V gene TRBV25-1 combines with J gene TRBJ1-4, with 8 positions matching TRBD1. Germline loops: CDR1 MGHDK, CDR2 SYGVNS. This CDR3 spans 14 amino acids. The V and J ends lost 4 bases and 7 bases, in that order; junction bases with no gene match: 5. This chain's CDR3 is CASSGWTGSEKLFF. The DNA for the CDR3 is TGTGCCAGCAGTGGGTGGACAGGGAGTGAAAAACTGTTTTTT.

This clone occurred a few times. The chain's CDR3 is CASSQEGQGTTSTDTQYF. CDR3 bases: TGCGCCAGCAGCCAAGAGGGACAGGGGACTACTAGCACAGATACGCAGTATTTT. The chain recombines TRBV4-1 with TRBJ2-3, with TRBD1 matching 10 bases. The CDR3 loop spans 18 amino acids. CDR1 and CDR2 (germline): MGHRA, YSYEKL. V shed 0 bases and J 0 bases; nucleotides not matched to a gene: 6.

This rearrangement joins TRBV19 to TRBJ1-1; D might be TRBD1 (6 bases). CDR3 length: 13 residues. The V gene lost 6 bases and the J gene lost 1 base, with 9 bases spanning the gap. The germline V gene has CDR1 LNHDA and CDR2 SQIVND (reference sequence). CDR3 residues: CASRDRPNTEAFF. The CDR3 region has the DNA TGTGCCAGTAGGGACAGACCGAACACTGAAGCTTTCTTT. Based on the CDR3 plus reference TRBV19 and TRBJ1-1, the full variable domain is DGGITQSPKYLFRKEGQNVTLSCEQNLNHDAMYWYRQDPGQGLRLIYYSQIVNDFQKGDIAEGYSVSREKKESFPLTVTSAQKNPTAFYLCASRDRPNTEAFFGQGTRLTVV.

CDR3 residues: CASSGGSPSEQFF. As DNA, the CDR3 is TGCGCCAGCTCCGGAGGCAGCCCTAGTGAGCAGTTCTTC. The chain has TRBV5-1 and TRBJ2-1; D may be TRBD2 (5 bases). The germline V gene has CDR1 SGHRS and CDR2 YFSETQ. V lost 7 bases to trimming and J lost 9 bases, with 17 bases between them. The CDR3 loop spans 13 amino acids. Full variable domain (rest looked up from reference TRBV5-1 and TRBJ2-1): KAGVTQTPRYLIKTRGQQVTLSCSPISGHRSVSWYQQTPGQGLQFLFEYFSETQRNKGNFPGRFSGRQFSNSRSEMNVSTLELGDSALYLCASSGGSPSEQFFGPGTRLTVL.

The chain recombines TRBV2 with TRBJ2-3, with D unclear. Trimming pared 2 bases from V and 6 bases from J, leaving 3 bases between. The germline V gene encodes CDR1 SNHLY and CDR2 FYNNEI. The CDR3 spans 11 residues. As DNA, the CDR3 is TGTGCCAGCAGTGAATATGATACGCAGTATTTT. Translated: CASSEYDTQYF.

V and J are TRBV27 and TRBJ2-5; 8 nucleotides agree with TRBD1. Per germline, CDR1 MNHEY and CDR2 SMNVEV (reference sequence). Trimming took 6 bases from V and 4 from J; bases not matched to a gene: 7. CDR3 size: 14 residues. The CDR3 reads CASRLQGAGETQYF. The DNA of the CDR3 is TGTGCCAGCAGACTTCAGGGGGCTGGAGAGACCCAGTACTTC.

This CDR3 is CASSEERNYGYTF. The DNA for the CDR3 is TGCGCCAGCAGTGAGGAGCGTAACTATGGCTACACCTTC. The chain joins TRBV10-1 to TRBJ1-2; no clear D gene. V lost 2 bases and J lost 1, with 5 bases in between. This CDR3 is built from 13 residues. CDR1 WNHNN and CDR2 SYGVQD come from the germline V gene (reference sequence).

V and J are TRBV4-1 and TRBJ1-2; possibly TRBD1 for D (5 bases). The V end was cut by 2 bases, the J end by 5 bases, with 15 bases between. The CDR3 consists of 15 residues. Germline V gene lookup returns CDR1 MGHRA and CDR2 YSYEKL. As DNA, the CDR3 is TGCGCCAGCAGCCAATACGACAGACTGGGGTATGGCTACACCTTC. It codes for CASSQYDRLGYGYTF.

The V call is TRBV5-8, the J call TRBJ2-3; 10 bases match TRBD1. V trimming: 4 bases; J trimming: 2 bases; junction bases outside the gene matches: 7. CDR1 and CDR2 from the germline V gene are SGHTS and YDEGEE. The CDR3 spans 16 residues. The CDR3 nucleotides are TGTGCCAGCAGCCCTGGACAGGGGGGCCTCACAGATACGCAGTATTTT. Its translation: CASSPGQGGLTDTQYF.

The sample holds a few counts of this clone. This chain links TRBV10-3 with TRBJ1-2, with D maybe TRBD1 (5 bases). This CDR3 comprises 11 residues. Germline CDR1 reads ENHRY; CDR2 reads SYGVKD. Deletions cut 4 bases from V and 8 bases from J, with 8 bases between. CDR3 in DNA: TGTGCCATCAGTGGGGACGCCGGCTACACCTTC. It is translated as CAISGDAGYTF.

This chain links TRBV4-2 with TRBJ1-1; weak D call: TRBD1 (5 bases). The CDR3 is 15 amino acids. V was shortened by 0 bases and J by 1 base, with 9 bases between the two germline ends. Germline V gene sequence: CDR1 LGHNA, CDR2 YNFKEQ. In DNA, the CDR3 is TGTGCCAGCAGCCAAGATTCCGGGGGGAACACTGAAGCTTTCTTT. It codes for CASSQDSGGNTEAFF.

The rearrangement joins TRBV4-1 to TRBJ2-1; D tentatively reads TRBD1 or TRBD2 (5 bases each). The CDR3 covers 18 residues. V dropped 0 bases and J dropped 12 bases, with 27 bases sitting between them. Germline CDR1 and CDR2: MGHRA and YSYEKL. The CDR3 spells CASSQDSNSGRYLPWQFF. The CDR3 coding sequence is TGCGCCAGCAGCCAAGATTCAAACTCGGGACGGTACCTACCGTGGCAGTTCTTC.

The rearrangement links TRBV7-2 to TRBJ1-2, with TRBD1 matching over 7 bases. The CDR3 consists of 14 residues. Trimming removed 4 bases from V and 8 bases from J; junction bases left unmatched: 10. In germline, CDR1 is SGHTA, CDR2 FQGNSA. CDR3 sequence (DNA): TGTGCCAGCAGCTGGGGGACAGACATAGGCGGCTACACCTTC. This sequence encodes CASSWGTDIGGYTF.

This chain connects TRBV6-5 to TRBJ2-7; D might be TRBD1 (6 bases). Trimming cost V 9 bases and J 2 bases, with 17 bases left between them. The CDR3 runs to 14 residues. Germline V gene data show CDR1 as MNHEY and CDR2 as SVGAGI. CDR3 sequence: CASRRDQGTYEQYF. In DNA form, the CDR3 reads TGTGCCAGTAGACGGGACCAGGGGACCTACGAGCAGTACTTC.

CDR3 in DNA: TGTGCCAGCAGTCCTTTTAGCGGGGGGGGTCGGAATGAGCAGTTCTTC. Translating gives CASSPFSGGGRNEQFF. This chain links TRBV25-1 with TRBJ2-1, with 11 bases fitting TRBD2. This CDR3 spans 16 amino acids. V lost 5 bases to trimming and J lost 7 bases; unmatched junction nucleotides: 10. Germline values: CDR1 MGHDK, CDR2 SYGVNS.

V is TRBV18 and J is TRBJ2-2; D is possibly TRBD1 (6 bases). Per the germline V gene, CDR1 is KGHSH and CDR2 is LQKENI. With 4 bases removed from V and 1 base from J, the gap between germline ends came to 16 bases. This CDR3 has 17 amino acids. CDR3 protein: CASSLMQGRVNTGELFF. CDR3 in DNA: TGTGCCAGCTCACTGATGCAGGGGCGGGTGAACACCGGGGAGCTGTTTTTT.

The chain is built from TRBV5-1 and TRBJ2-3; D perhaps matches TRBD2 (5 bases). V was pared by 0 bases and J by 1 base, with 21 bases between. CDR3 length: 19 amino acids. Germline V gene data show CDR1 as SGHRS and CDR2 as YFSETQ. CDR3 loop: CASSLAGRLMDSRTDTQYF. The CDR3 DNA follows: TGCGCCAGCAGCTTGGCGGGTCGACTAATGGATTCGCGCACAGATACGCAGTATTTT. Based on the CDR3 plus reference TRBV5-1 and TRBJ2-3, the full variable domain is KAGVTQTPRYLIKTRGQQVTLSCSPISGHRSVSWYQQTPGQGLQFLFEYFSETQRNKGNFPGRFSGRQFSNSRSEMNVSTLELGDSALYLCASSLAGRLMDSRTDTQYFGPGTRLTVL.

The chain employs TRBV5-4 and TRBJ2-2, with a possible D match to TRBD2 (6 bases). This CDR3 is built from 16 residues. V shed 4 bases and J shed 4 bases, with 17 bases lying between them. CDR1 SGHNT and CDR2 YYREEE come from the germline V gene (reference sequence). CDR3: CASSTLEGSSTGELFF. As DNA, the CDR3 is TGTGCCAGCAGCACCCTGGAGGGGTCCAGCACCGGGGAGCTGTTTTTT.

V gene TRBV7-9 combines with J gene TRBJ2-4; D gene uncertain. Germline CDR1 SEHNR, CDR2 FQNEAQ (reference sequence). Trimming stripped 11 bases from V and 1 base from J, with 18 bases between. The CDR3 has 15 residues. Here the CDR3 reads CAGRLPGLAKNIQYF. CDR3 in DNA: TGTGCCGGGCGATTACCGGGTTTGGCCAAAAACATTCAGTACTTC. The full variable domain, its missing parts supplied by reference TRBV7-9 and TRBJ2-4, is DTGVSQNPRHKITKRGQNVTFRCDPISEHNRLYWYRQTLGQGPEFLTYFQNEAQLEKSRLLSDRFSAERPKGSFSTLEIQRTEQGDSAMYLCAGRLPGLAKNIQYFGAGTRLSVL.

This CDR3 is CASSEDRGDSPLHF. In DNA, the CDR3 is TGTGCCAGCAGTGAAGACAGGGGGGATTCACCCCTCCACTTT. V and J are TRBV6-1 and TRBJ1-6; TRBD1 matches 8 bases. The CDR3 runs 14 residues. From germline, CDR1 is MNHNS and CDR2 SASEGT. After removal of 1 base from V and 8 bases from J, the junction contained 1 base not matched to a gene.

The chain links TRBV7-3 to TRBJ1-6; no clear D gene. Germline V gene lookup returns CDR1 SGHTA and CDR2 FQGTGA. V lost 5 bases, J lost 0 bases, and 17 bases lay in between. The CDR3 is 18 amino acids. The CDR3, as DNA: TGTGCCAGCAGCGCAGCCCCACTGAGGAGCTCCTATAATTCACCCCTCCACTTT. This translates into CASSAAPLRSSYNSPLHF.

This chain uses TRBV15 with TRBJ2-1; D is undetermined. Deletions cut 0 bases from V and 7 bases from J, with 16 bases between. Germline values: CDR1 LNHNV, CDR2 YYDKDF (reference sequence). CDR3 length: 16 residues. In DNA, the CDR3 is TGTGCCACCAGCAGAGATAAGAACCCGGCTTCTAATGAGCAGTTCTTC. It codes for CATSRDKNPASNEQFF.

The CDR3 nucleotides read TGTGCCAGCAGCTTAACTGGGACTAGCGGGGAAGAGCAGTTCTTC. Translating gives CASSLTGTSGEEQFF. This chain links TRBV7-3 with TRBJ2-1; 13 bases match TRBD2. The CDR3 is 15 amino acids. Losses at the gene ends were 0 bases for V and 10 bases for J; bases not matched to a gene: 3. Looked up from germline, CDR1 is SGHTA and CDR2 is FQGTGA.

The DNA for the CDR3 is TGCGCCAGCAGCCAAGATGTCAGCCTTACCTATGGCTACACCTTC. Amino acid sequence: CASSQDVSLTYGYTF. The rearrangement links TRBV4-1 to TRBJ1-2; unclear D gene. The germline V gene has CDR1 MGHRA and CDR2 YSYEKL. V dropped 0 bases and J dropped 4 bases, with 12 bases sitting between them. The CDR3 is 15 amino acids.

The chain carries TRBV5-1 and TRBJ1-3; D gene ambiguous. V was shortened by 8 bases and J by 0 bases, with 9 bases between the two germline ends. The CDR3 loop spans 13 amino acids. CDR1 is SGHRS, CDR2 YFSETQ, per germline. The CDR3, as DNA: TGCGCCAGACGGGAGAGCTCTGGAAACACCATATATTTT. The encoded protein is CARRESSGNTIYF.

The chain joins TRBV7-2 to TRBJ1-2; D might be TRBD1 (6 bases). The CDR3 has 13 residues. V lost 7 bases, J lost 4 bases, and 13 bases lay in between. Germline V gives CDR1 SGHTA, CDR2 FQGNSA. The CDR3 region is CASTNRALYGYTF. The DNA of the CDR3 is TGTGCCAGCACCAACAGGGCTCTCTATGGCTACACCTTC.

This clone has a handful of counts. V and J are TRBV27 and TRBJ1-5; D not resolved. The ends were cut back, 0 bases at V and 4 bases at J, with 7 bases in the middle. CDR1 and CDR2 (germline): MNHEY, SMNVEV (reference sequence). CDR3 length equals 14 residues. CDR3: CASSLSGYNQPQHF. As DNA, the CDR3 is TGTGCCAGCAGTTTATCAGGGTATAATCAGCCCCAGCATTTT.